The 29 T cell receptor beta chains in this list originate from one sample, sequenced in a study of technical replicates of blood from a handful of donors. TCRdb's copy holds only in-frame clones and misses some; the assay was immunoSEQ multiplex PCR. This table has approximately 65,000 clones, around 88% appearing once. The sample consisted of PBMCs. The receptors originated from a human donor in good health. Some clones in this sample may be carry-over from other donors' samples.

The genes are TRBV5-6 and TRBJ2-5; 9 bases are shared with TRBD1. V gave up 4 bases and J gave up 6 bases; unmatched junction bases: 13. Germline CDR1 is SGHDT and CDR2 is YYEEEE. The CDR3 extends over 16 amino acids. CDR3 in DNA: TGTGCCAGCAGCCGCCGCGCCGGGACAGGGCACCAGACCCAGTACTTC. It codes for CASSRRAGTGHQTQYF.

This clone was counted a few times. The rearrangement joins TRBV4-3 to TRBJ1-1; D is perhaps TRBD1 (5 bases). Trimming removed 0 bases from V and 4 bases from J, with 12 bases in between. CDR3 length equals 15 residues. Germline V gene sequence: CDR1 LGHNA, CDR2 YSLEER. CDR3 loop: CASSQDSGTLTEAFF. DNA of the CDR3: TGCGCCAGCAGCCAAGACTCAGGGACTCTCACTGAAGCTTTCTTT.

The rearrangement uses TRBV5-6 and TRBJ2-7; no clear D. Per the germline V gene, CDR1 is SGHDT and CDR2 is YYEEEE. CDR3 length equals 15 residues. Trimming took 2 bases from V and 6 from J, leaving 18 bases between them. The CDR3 region has the DNA TGTGCCAGCAGCTTAAAACTAATAAAGCCCTCCGAGCAGTACTTC. Its translation: CASSLKLIKPSEQYF.

The chain recombines TRBV7-6 with TRBJ2-5, with 7 nucleotides matching TRBD2. This CDR3 is built from 12 residues. The germline gives CDR1 SGHVS, CDR2 FNYEAQ. V shed 8 bases and J 13 bases; nucleotides not matched to a gene: 13. The CDR3 DNA follows: TGTGCCAGCCGGCTTAGCGGGTCCCCCTGGTACTTC. As protein: CASRLSGSPWYF.

The V call is TRBV29-1, the J call TRBJ2-1, with 8 bases aligning to TRBD2. V trimming: 4 bases; J trimming: 1 base; junction bases outside the gene matches: 6. From germline, CDR1 is SQVTM and CDR2 ANQGSEA. The CDR3 contains 15 residues. The CDR3 region has the DNA TGCAGCGTTGTGGGTACGGGGGGGTCCTACAATGAGCAGTTCTTC. It encodes CSVVGTGGSYNEQFF.

This rearrangement joins TRBV30 to TRBJ2-4; 11 bases match TRBD2. The CDR3 contains 14 residues. Germline assignment: CDR1 GTSNPN and CDR2 SVGIG (reference sequence). With 4 bases clipped from V and 8 bases from J, the junction kept 7 bases outside the gene matches. The CDR3 DNA is TGTGCCTGGATGACTAGCGGGAATCCGGACATTCAGTACTTC. Protein product: CAWMTSGNPDIQYF.

This chain links TRBV6-5 with TRBJ2-7, with D unresolved. Germline values: CDR1 MNHEY, CDR2 SVGAGI. V shed 2 bases and J shed 5 bases, with 13 bases lying between them. The CDR3 is made up of 14 amino acids. The CDR3 coding sequence is TGTGCCAGCAGTTACGCTACAGCCTCAGACGAGCAGTACTTC. It specifies CASSYATASDEQYF.

The chain has TRBV6-5 and TRBJ2-7, with no clear D. V lost 2 bases, J lost 0 bases, and 8 bases lay in between. The length of the CDR3 is 14 residues. In germline, CDR1 is MNHEY, CDR2 SVGAGI. Here the CDR3 reads CASSYDLSSYEQYF. CDR3 nucleotides: TGTGCCAGCAGTTACGATCTGAGCTCCTACGAGCAGTACTTC.

The rearrangement uses TRBV7-9 and TRBJ2-7, with 7 bases fitting TRBD1. The germline gives CDR1 SEHNR, CDR2 FQNEAQ (reference sequence). Trimming removed 7 bases from V and 4 bases from J; junction bases left unmatched: 4. The CDR3 consists of 12 residues. In nucleotides, the CDR3 is TGTGCCAGCACCAGACAGGGATACGAGCAGTACTTC. Protein product: CASTRQGYEQYF. Variable domain in full (rest from reference TRBV7-9 and TRBJ2-7): DTGVSQNPRHKITKRGQNVTFRCDPISEHNRLYWYRQTLGQGPEFLTYFQNEAQLEKSRLLSDRFSAERPKGSFSTLEIQRTEQGDSAMYLCASTRQGYEQYFGPGTRLTVT.

This clone appeared a single time. The V and J genes are TRBV7-8 and TRBJ1-5; D gene uncertain. The CDR3 has 16 amino acids. V lost 2 bases and J lost 0, with 11 bases in between. Germline lookup yields CDR1 SGHVS and CDR2 FQNEAQ. The CDR3 nucleotides are TGTGCCAGCAGCTTAAGTTTGCGGGATAGCAATCAGCCCCAGCATTTT. This encodes CASSLSLRDSNQPQHF.

The CDR3: CASSPGRSMNTEAFF. Here the CDR3 DNA reads TGCGCCAGCAGCCCTGGGCGTAGTATGAACACTGAAGCTTTCTTT. The chain links TRBV5-1 to TRBJ1-1; D ambiguous. The CDR3 consists of 15 residues. Germline values: CDR1 SGHRS, CDR2 YFSETQ. The V and J ends lost 4 bases and 0 bases respectively, with 13 bases between them.

The CDR3 is CAWGRDSNQPQHF. CDR3 coding DNA: TGTGCCTGGGGACGGGATAGCAATCAGCCCCAGCATTTT. V is TRBV30 and J is TRBJ1-5, with D unresolved. The CDR3 loop spans 13 amino acids. V shed 5 bases and J shed 0 bases, with 8 bases lying between them. Germline V gene lookup returns CDR1 GTSNPN and CDR2 SVGIG (reference sequence). The whole variable domain, remainder taken from reference TRBV30 and TRBJ1-5, is SQTIHQWPATLVQPVGSPLSLECTVEGTSNPNLYWYRQAAGRGLQLLFYSVGIGQISSEVPQNLSASRPQDRQFILSSKKLLLSDSGFYLCAWGRDSNQPQHFGDGTRLSIL.

CDR3 in amino acids: CASSEWWGEQRRNTIYF. CDR3 coding DNA: TGTGCCAGCAGTGAATGGTGGGGGGAACAGAGACGGAACACCATATATTTT. V usage is TRBV2 and J usage is TRBJ1-3, with D maybe TRBD1 (5 bases). This CDR3 contains 17 residues. The ends were cut back, 2 bases at V and 7 bases at J, with 21 bases in the middle. Germline V lookup: CDR1 SNHLY, CDR2 FYNNEI.

The chain couples TRBV7-9 to TRBJ1-4; a possible D gene is TRBD1 (5 bases). Germline assignment: CDR1 SEHNR and CDR2 FQNEAQ (reference sequence). Trimming left V 6 bases short and J 7 bases short, with 15 bases between. This CDR3 region has 14 residues. For the CDR3, the DNA is TGTGCCAGCAGTAAGGACAACGGTATTGAAAAACTGTTTTTT. This translates into CASSKDNGIEKLFF.

J is TRBJ1-3 and V is TRBV6-5; no reliable D call. CDR3 length: 13 amino acids. The germline V and J ends were trimmed by 4 bases and 0 bases, with 4 bases remaining between them. The V gene's germline CDR1 is MNHEY and CDR2 SVGAGI. CDR3 loop: CASSSVSGNTIYF. DNA for the CDR3: TGTGCCAGCAGTTCCGTCTCTGGAAACACCATATATTTT.

The V gene is TRBV7-8, the J gene TRBJ2-3; TRBD2 might be the D (5 bases). The CDR3 loop spans 16 amino acids. Trimming took off 3 bases at V and 1 base at J, with 14 bases between the two ends. The V gene's germline CDR1 is SGHVS and CDR2 FQNEAQ. This CDR3 reads CASSLNGGSRTDTQYF. In nucleotides, the CDR3 is TGTGCCAGCAGCTTGAATGGCGGGTCACGCACAGATACGCAGTATTTT.

V and J are TRBV5-6 and TRBJ2-3; 9 bases are shared with TRBD2. The junction had 12 bases not matched to a gene; V was cut back by 1 base and J by 6 bases. The CDR3 extends over 17 amino acids. Germline lookup yields CDR1 SGHDT and CDR2 YYEEEE. CDR3: CASSLFGGGRAGDTQYF. In DNA, the CDR3 is TGTGCCAGCAGCTTGTTTGGAGGCGGGAGGGCGGGGGATACGCAGTATTTT.

The gene calls are TRBV9 and TRBJ2-7; 8 bases align to TRBD1. After removal of 0 bases from V and 6 bases from J, the junction contained 11 bases not matched to a gene. Germline V gene lookup returns CDR1 SGDLS and CDR2 YYNGEE. The CDR3 sequence is 16 residues long. As DNA, the CDR3 is TGTGCCAGCAGCGTAGACGTAGGGCAGGGGGCAGGCGAGCAGTACTTC. Its protein product is CASSVDVGQGAGEQYF.

The CDR3 DNA reads TGTGCCAGCAGCGGAGGACAGGGGTATAATTCACCCCTCCACTTT. Amino acids: CASSGGQGYNSPLHF. J is TRBJ1-6 and V is TRBV9; 9 nucleotides line up with TRBD1. The CDR3 is made up of 15 amino acids. The V gene's germline CDR1 is SGDLS and CDR2 YYNGEE. V lost 3 bases to trimming and J lost 4 bases; unmatched junction nucleotides: 2.

The chain joins TRBV19 to TRBJ1-5; D is unresolved. The germline gives CDR1 LNHDA, CDR2 SQIVND (reference sequence). This CDR3 is 15 amino acids long. The ends were cut back, 4 bases at V and 0 bases at J, with 10 bases in the middle. CDR3 DNA: TGTGCCAGTAGTACCAGGACTGATAGCAATCAGCCCCAGCATTTT. Encoded protein: CASSTRTDSNQPQHF.

The V and J genes are TRBV7-3 and TRBJ2-3, with a tentative D call TRBD2 (5 bases). The CDR3 runs to 15 residues. V shed 5 bases and J shed 4 bases, with 16 bases lying between them. Germline V gives CDR1 SGHTA, CDR2 FQGTGA. Written as DNA, the CDR3 is TGTGCCAGCAGCGCGGACTCTCAGTTAGCAGATACGCAGTATTTT. It is translated as CASSADSQLADTQYF.

The V and J genes are TRBV7-8 and TRBJ1-2; 8 positions match TRBD1. This CDR3 spans 14 amino acids. The germline gives CDR1 SGHVS, CDR2 FQNEAQ. J gave up 3 bases and V 2 bases, and 2 bases lay outside the gene matches. The CDR3 protein is CASSLRTGHYGYTF. The CDR3 nucleotides are TGTGCCAGCAGCTTACGGACAGGGCACTATGGCTACACCTTC.

This clone was seen a few times. The chain couples TRBV5-5 to TRBJ2-5, with 8 bases fitting TRBD1. V lost 3 bases and J lost 2; bases outside the gene matches: 3. This CDR3 spans 14 amino acids. CDR1 and CDR2 from the germline V gene are SGHKS and YYEKEE (reference sequence). This chain's CDR3 is CASSWTGLQETQYF. CDR3 sequence (DNA): TGTGCCAGCAGCTGGACAGGGCTGCAAGAGACCCAGTACTTC.

The chain uses TRBV10-3 and TRBJ2-1; 7 bases line up with TRBD1. Trimming removed 2 bases from V and 8 bases from J; junction bases left unmatched: 6. The CDR3 spans 14 residues. Germline V gene lookup returns CDR1 ENHRY and CDR2 SYGVKD. CDR3 region: CAISEPDRWDEQFF. The CDR3 DNA reads as TGTGCCATCAGTGAGCCGGACAGGTGGGATGAGCAGTTCTTC.

By share, this clone counts as medium-sized (0.01 to 0.1%). The chain links TRBV7-2 to TRBJ2-3; 10 bases map to TRBD2. The junction had 13 bases not matched to a gene; V was cut back by 1 base and J by 6 bases. This CDR3 has 18 residues. The germline gives CDR1 SGHTA, CDR2 FQGNSA. The CDR3 bases are TGTGCCAGCAGCTTAGTTAGCGGGGGGCATTTTCTTGCGGATACGCAGTATTTT. It translates to CASSLVSGGHFLADTQYF.

This clone was seen once. The genes are TRBV18 and TRBJ1-6, with a possible D match to TRBD1 (5 bases). The CDR3 has 19 amino acids. From germline, CDR1 is KGHSH and CDR2 LQKENI. Deletions cut 0 bases from V and 0 bases from J, with 15 bases between. CDR3 loop: CASSPPRRGRSSYNSPLHF. The CDR3 DNA reads TGTGCCAGCTCACCACCGAGGAGGGGCCGGAGCTCCTATAATTCACCCCTCCACTTT.

The chain recombines TRBV7-6 with TRBJ1-1; 7 positions match TRBD1. The CDR3 has 19 residues. Germline trimming cut 5 bases from V and 0 bases from J; bases unmatched to any gene: 18. Germline V CDR1 and CDR2: SGHVS, FNYEAQ. CDR3 sequence (DNA): TGTGCCAGCAGCGCAGGGGGTCTTCGGGGAGCCCGACTGAACACTGAAGCTTTCTTT. This translates into CASSAGGLRGARLNTEAFF.

The V and J genes are TRBV20-1 and TRBJ2-3, with D tentatively TRBD2 (5 bases). This CDR3 region has 11 residues. The V end lost 0 bases, the J end lost 9 bases, and 7 bases lay between the germline ends. The V gene's germline CDR1 is DFQATT and CDR2 SNEGSKA (reference sequence). For the CDR3, the DNA is TGCAGTGCTAGAGATCGGAGGACGCAGTATTTT. Its protein product is CSARDRRTQYF.

V gene TRBV5-4 combines with J gene TRBJ2-6; 10 nucleotides agree with TRBD2. J was trimmed by 4 bases and V by 1 base; bases with no gene match: 5. Germline CDR1 SGHNT, CDR2 YYREEE (reference sequence). The CDR3 totals 17 residues. The CDR3 region has the DNA TGTGCCAGCAGCTTGAGTCTAGCGGGAGCCGGGGCCAACGTCCTGACTTTC. This translates into CASSLSLAGAGANVLTF.